This paragraph reports one TCR beta chain. Its target is not known. Specified treatment: approximately nine-day PBMC culture with coronavirus spike peptide pools or control peptides (ViraFEST assay). This record belongs to a study of vaccination and CD4 T cells after COVID-19. About the study: Investigators drew the post-COVID samples a median around 100 days after diagnosis, with a range of 35 to 161. Study-wide findings and caveats: Spike mono-reactivity marked 304 of 307 vaccine-specific clones in convalescent patients. From a median of about 20 to 38, SARS-CoV-2-reactive clonotypes increased, though not significantly.

Germline assignment: CDR1 SGHTS and CDR2 YDEGEE. V dropped 1 base and J dropped 9; count of bases not matched to a gene: 7. CDR3 length: 14 residues. Cultured CD4+ T cell DNA underwent sequencing with the Oncomine TCR Beta short-read assay. After culture, CD4+ T cells served as the source for genomic DNA extraction. Each CDR3 protein gets one entry after TCRdb re-called the PCR reads with MiXCR. The sample lists about 17,000 distinct CDR3 sequences, around 55% occurring once. The sample consisted of CD4+ T cells from blood, cultured in vitro. This clonotype was sampled from a human donor who had recovered from COVID-19. The chain employs TRBV5-8 and TRBJ2-5; 9 nucleotides align to TRBD2. The DNA for the CDR3 is TGTGCCAGCAGCTTGAGGCTAGCGGGGACATCCCAGTACTTC. Protein: CASSLRLAGTSQYF.